This T cell receptor beta chain was sequenced for a study of cytomegalovirus exposure and HLA in healthy donors. Study-wide context: Of the donors genotyped, several hundred in all, about 81% fell in the Caucasian-associated ancestry cluster.

PCR was performed using 60 Vbeta and 13 Jbeta primers. Here immunoSEQ multiplex PCR was the method, and the copy in TCRdb shows in-frame clones only, minus some. The sample carries under 200,000 clones, about 80% recorded once. Overall study findings and caveats: A later analysis linked a missense DCLRE1C variant to TCR beta V- and J-gene trimming. For most TCR beta V segments, an earlier analysis put the productive rate at about 90% or about 30% of the time.

From germline, CDR1 is MDHEN and CDR2 SYDVKM. CDR3 length: 13 residues. V was clipped by 8 bases and J by 2 bases, with 12 bases between them. This clone appeared once. Antigen unknown. Sequenced: PBMCs. The chain has TRBV28 and TRBJ1-2; D is unresolved. This sequence was found in a middle-aged woman in good health and CMV-seronegative. The CDR3 bases are TGTGCCAGCTCGGTCTTTAAGAACTATGGCTACACCTTC. Protein product: CASSVFKNYGYTF.